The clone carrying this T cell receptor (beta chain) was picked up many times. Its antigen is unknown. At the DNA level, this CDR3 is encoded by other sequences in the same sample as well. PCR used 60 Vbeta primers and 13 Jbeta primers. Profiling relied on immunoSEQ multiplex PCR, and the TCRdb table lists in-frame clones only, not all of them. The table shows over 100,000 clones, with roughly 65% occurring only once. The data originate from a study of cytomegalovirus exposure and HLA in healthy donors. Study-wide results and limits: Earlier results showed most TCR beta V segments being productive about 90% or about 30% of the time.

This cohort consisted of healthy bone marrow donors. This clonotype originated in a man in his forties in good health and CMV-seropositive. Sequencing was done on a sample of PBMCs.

CDR3 residues: CASGVRTGKYGYTF. CDR3 coding DNA: TGTGCTAGTGGTGTGCGGACGGGAAAATATGGCTACACCTTC. The genes are TRBV12-5 and TRBJ1-2, with D unresolved. Germline values: CDR1 LGHNT, CDR2 FRNRAP. The CDR3 totals 14 residues. Trimming pared 5 bases from V and 5 bases from J, leaving 15 bases between.